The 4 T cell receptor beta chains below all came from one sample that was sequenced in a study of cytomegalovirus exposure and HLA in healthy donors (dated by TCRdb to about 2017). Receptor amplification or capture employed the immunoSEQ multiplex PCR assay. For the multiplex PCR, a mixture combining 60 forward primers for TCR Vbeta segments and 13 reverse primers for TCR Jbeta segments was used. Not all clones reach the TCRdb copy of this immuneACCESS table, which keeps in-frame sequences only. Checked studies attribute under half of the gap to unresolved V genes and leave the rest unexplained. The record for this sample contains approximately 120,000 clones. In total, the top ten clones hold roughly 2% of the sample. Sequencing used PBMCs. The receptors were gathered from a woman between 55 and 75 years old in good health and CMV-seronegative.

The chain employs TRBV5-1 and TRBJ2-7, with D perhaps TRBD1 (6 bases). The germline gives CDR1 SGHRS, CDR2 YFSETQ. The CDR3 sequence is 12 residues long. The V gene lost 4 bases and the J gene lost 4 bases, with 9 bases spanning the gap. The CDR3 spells CASSRDMYEQYF. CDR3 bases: TGCGCCAGCAGCAGGGACATGTACGAGCAGTACTTC.

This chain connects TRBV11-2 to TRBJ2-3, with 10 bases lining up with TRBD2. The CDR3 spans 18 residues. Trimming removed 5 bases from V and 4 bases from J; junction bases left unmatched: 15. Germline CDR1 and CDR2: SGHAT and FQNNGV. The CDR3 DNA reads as TGTGCCAGCAGCCCATGGGGATATAGCGGGAGGAGCGCAGATACGCAGTATTTT. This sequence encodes CASSPWGYSGRSADTQYF.

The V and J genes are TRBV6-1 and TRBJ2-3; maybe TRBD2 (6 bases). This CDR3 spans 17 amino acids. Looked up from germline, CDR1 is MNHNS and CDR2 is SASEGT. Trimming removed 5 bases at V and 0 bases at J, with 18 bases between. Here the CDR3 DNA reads TGTGCCAGCAGTAAAGGGCCGCGGGGCTCTAGCACAGATACGCAGTATTTT. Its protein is CASSKGPRGSSTDTQYF.

The chain's CDR3 is CASSPSGQGPFYNEKLFF. CDR3 DNA sequence: TGCGCCAGCAGCCCCAGCGGACAGGGGCCATTTTATAATGAAAAACTGTTTTTT. The chain is built from TRBV5-1 and TRBJ1-4; TRBD1 matches at 9 bases. The V and J ends lost 4 bases and 4 bases, in that order; junction bases with no gene match: 14. The germline CDR1 and CDR2 sequences are SGHRS and YFSETQ. The CDR3 runs 18 residues.